This TCR beta chain stems from a study of cytomegalovirus exposure and HLA in healthy donors. Study outcomes and limitations: Reportedly, diagnosis of cytomegalovirus status by the classifier showed high specificity and sensitivity.

This clone was seen only once. As yet, its antigen is unknown. The donors were members of the approximately 130-subject validation cohort (separate from the approximately 670-subject first cohort). Here immunoSEQ multiplex PCR was the method, and the copy in TCRdb shows in-frame clones only, minus some. The table lists roughly 150,000 clones, about 86% of them singletons. V shed 2 bases and J shed 0 bases, with 7 bases lying between them. The CDR3 runs 13 residues. The germline CDR1 and CDR2 sequences are GTSNPN and SVGIG (reference sequence). This clonotype was sampled from a woman aged 18-29 years in good health and CMV-seronegative. The sequencing sample was made of PBMCs. V usage is TRBV30 and J usage is TRBJ1-1; D remains unclear. CDR3 coding DNA: TGTGCCTGGAGTCCCGAGCTGAACACTGAAGCTTTCTTT. Residues: CAWSPELNTEAFF.